The source of this T cell receptor beta chain is a study of blood T cell repertoires in COVID-19. TCRdb keeps only in-frame clones here, not all; method: immunoSEQ multiplex PCR. The sample lists under 300,000 clones; 80% to 90% were seen once. With 5 bases removed from V and 7 bases from J, the gap between germline ends came to 15 bases. The CDR3 contains 13 residues. This clonotype was obtained from a woman aged 50 to 65 who had recovered from COVID-19. Sequencing was done on a sample of peripheral blood. This sequence joins TRBV12-3 or TRBV12-4 and TRBJ2-7, with TRBD1 as a possible D gene (5 bases). The CDR3 loop is CASSPNPRQEQYF. The CDR3 DNA sequence: TGTGCCAGCAGTCCAAACCCTAGACAGGAGCAGTACTTC.